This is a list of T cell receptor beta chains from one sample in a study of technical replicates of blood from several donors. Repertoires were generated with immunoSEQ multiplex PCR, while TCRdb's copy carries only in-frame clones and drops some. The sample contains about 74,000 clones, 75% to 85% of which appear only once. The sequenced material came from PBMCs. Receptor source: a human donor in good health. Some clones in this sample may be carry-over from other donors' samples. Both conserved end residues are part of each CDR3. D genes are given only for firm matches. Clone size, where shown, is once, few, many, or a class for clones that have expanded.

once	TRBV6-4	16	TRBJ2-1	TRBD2	CASSDSEWREVGEQFF	TGTGCCAGCAGTGACTCAGAGTGGCGGGAGGTCGGGGAGCAGTTCTTC
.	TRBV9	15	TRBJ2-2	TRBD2	CASSVTSGYNGELFF	TGTGCCAGCAGCGTAACTAGCGGGTATAACGGGGAGCTGTTTTTT
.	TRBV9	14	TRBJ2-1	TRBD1	CASTRGSSYNEQFF	TGTGCCAGCACCAGGGGGAGCTCCTACAATGAGCAGTTCTTC
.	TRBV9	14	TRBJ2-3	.	CASSVAIRTDTQYF	TGTGCCAGCAGTGTGGCAATTCGCACAGATACGCAGTATTTT
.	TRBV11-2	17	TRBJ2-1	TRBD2	CASSPRTSGGPSGEQFF	TGTGCCAGCAGCCCCCGGACTAGCGGGGGGCCTTCCGGAGAGCAGTTCTTC
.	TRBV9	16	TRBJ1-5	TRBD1	CASSAGTGGGNQPQHF	TGTGCCAGCAGCGCGGGGACAGGGGGCGGCAATCAGCCCCAGCATTTT
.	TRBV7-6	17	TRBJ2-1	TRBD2	CASSPLGRGALGGEQFF	TGTGCCAGCAGCCCCCTGGGGCGGGGGGCCTTGGGGGGTGAGCAGTTCTTC
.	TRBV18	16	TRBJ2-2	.	CASSPPERTTAGELFF	TGTGCCAGCTCACCACCGGAACGGACAACAGCCGGGGAGCTGTTTTTT
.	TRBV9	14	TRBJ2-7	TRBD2	CASSGTSGSYEQYF	TGTGCCAGCTCGGGGACTAGCGGGTCCTACGAGCAGTACTTC
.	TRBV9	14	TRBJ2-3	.	CASSPQVATDTQYF	TGTGCCAGCAGCCCACAAGTAGCCACAGATACGCAGTATTTT
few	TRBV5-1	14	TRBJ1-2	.	CASSLTRVVYGYTF	TGCGCCAGCAGCTTAACCAGGGTAGTCTATGGCTACACCTTC
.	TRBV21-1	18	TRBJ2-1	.	CASSKEVKDNRYYNEQFF	TGTGCCAGCAGCAAAGAAGTAAAGGACAACCGATACTACAATGAGCAGTTCTTC
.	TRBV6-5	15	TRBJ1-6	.	CASSPGSGGDSPLHF	TGTGCCAGCAGCCCCGGTTCCGGGGGTGATTCACCCCTCCACTTT
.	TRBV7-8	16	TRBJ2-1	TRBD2	CASSLARTRTYNEQFF	TGTGCCAGCAGCTTAGCCCGGACTAGAACGTACAATGAGCAGTTCTTC
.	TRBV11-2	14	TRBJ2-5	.	CASSWAWAVETQYF	TGTGCCAGCAGCTGGGCCTGGGCCGTGGAGACCCAGTACTTC
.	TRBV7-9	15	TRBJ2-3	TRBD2	CASSLHLAGGDTQYF	TGTGCCAGCAGCTTACACCTAGCGGGGGGAGATACGCAGTATTTT
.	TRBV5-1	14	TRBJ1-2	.	CASSPGGREYGYTF	TGCGCCAGCAGCCCCGGAGGGAGGGAATATGGCTACACCTTC
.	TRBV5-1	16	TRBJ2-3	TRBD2	CASSFGLAHITDTQYF	TGCGCCAGCAGCTTTGGACTAGCACATATCACGGATACGCAGTATTTT
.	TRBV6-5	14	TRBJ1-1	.	CASSYSAGGTEAFF	TGTGCCAGCAGTTACTCTGCCGGGGGCACTGAAGCTTTCTTT
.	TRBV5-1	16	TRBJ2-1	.	CASRLTFRQVYYEQFF	TGCGCCAGCAGACTAACCTTCAGACAGGTTTACTATGAGCAGTTCTTC
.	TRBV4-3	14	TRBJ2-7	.	CASSQGWQTDEQYF	TGCGCCAGCAGCCAAGGGTGGCAGACTGACGAGCAGTACTTC
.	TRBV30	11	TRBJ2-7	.	CAWTEAYEQYF	TGTGCCTGGACTGAGGCCTACGAGCAGTACTTC
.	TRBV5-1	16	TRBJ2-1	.	CASSPGGNLGGYEQFF	TGCGCCAGCAGCCCCGGAGGGAACCTCGGCGGGTATGAGCAGTTCTTC
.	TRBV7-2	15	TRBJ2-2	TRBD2	CASSLVLAGTGELFF	TGTGCCAGCAGCTTAGTACTAGCGGGAACCGGGGAGCTGTTTTTT
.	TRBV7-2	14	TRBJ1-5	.	CASSLGHSNQPQHF	TGTGCCAGCAGTTTGGGGCATAGCAATCAGCCCCAGCATTTT
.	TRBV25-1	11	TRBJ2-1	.	CASSPSIEQFF	TGTGCCAGCAGCCCGAGTATTGAGCAGTTCTTC
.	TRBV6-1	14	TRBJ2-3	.	CATAKEGTADTQYF	TGTGCCACCGCTAAGGAGGGGACAGCAGATACGCAGTATTTT
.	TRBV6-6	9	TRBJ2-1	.	CATLSEQFF	TGTGCCACCCTCAGTGAGCAGTTCTTC
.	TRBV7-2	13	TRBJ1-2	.	CASSQEGGDGYTF	TGTGCCAGCAGTCAAGAAGGGGGGGATGGCTACACCTTC
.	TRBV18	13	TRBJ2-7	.	CASSPGANYEQYF	TGTGCCAGCTCACCGGGGGCAAATTACGAGCAGTACTTC
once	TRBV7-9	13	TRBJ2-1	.	CASSIGLNNEQFF	TGTGCCAGCAGCATTGGACTCAATAATGAGCAGTTCTTC
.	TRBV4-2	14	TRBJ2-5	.	CASSLGDTQETQYF	TGTGCCAGCAGCCTCGGGGATACCCAAGAGACCCAGTACTTC
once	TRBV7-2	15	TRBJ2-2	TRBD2	CASIDGTTNTGELFF	TGTGCCAGCATCGACGGGACTACGAACACCGGGGAGCTGTTTTTT
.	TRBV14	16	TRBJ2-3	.	CASSHPGQPGADTQYF	TGTGCCAGCAGCCATCCGGGACAGCCGGGGGCAGATACGCAGTATTTT
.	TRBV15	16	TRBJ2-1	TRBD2	CATSRAKRGRDNEQFF	TGTGCCACCAGCAGAGCGAAGCGGGGTCGGGACAATGAGCAGTTCTTC
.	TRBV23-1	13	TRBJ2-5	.	CASTLGEAETQYF	TGCGCCAGCACCCTCGGGGAGGCGGAGACCCAGTACTTC
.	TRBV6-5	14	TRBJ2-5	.	CASSYLAGEETQYF	TGTGCCAGCAGTTATCTTGCAGGGGAGGAGACCCAGTACTTC
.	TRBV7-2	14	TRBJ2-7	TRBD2	CASSLGVGGRAQYF	TGTGCCAGCAGCTTAGGTGTGGGTGGGAGGGCGCAGTACTTC
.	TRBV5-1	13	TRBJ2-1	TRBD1	CASSWGQYNEQFF	TGCGCCAGCAGCTGGGGACAGTACAATGAGCAGTTCTTC
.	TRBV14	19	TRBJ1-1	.	CASSQVDGGPTNMNTEAFF	TGTGCCAGCAGCCAAGTCGATGGCGGCCCTACAAACATGAACACTGAAGCTTTCTTT
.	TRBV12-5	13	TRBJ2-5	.	CASGAGLQETQYF	TGTGCTAGTGGTGCGGGTCTTCAAGAGACCCAGTACTTC
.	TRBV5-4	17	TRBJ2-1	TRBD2	CASSLPSGRAPYNEQFF	TGTGCCAGCAGCTTGCCTAGCGGGAGGGCCCCCTACAATGAGCAGTTCTTC
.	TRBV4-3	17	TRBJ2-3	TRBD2	CASSQDLASGSSDTQYF	TGCGCCAGCAGCCAAGATCTGGCTAGCGGGAGTTCCGATACGCAGTATTTT
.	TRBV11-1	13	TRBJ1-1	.	CASSVQLNTEAFF	TGTGCCAGCAGCGTACAGCTGAACACTGAAGCTTTCTTT
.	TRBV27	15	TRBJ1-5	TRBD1	CASSSGQVGGQPQHF	TGTGCCAGCAGTTCGGGACAGGTCGGGGGACAGCCCCAGCATTTT
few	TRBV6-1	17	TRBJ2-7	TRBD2	CASSELAGATRNYEQYF	TGTGCCAGCAGTGAACTAGCGGGGGCCACTCGGAACTACGAGCAGTACTTC
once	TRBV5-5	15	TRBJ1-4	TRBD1	CASSIAGGVNEKLFF	TGTGCCAGCAGTATAGCAGGGGGCGTTAATGAAAAACTGTTTTTT
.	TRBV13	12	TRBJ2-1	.	CASSTGKNEQFF	TGTGCCAGCAGCACGGGAAAGAATGAGCAGTTCTTC
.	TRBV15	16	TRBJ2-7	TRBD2	CATSREGLAGADEQYF	TGTGCCACCAGCAGAGAAGGCCTAGCGGGAGCTGACGAGCAGTACTTC
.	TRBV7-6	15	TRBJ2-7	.	CASSLVSGSSYEQYF	TGTGCCAGCAGCTTAGTATCCGGGTCCTCCTACGAGCAGTACTTC
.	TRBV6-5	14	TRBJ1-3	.	CASATGGSGNTIYF	TGTGCCAGCGCCACAGGTGGCTCTGGAAACACCATATATTTT
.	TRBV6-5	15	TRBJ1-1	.	CASSYDWTSSTEAFF	TGTGCCAGCAGTTACGATTGGACATCCAGCACTGAAGCTTTCTTT